One and the same sample provided the 19 T cell receptor beta chains below, sequenced in a study of blood T cells in healthy people across ages. Sample-barcoded 5' priming and a J-beta primer mix drove a second PCR of roughly 6 to 12 cycles. MiXCR was run by TCRdb on the 5' RACE reads, yielding one entry per CDR3 protein. The profile covers about 1,400,000 distinct CDR3 sequences, with approximately 63% appearing a single time and under 8.5% taken by the ten largest. The sample consisted of blood. Source of these receptors: a man younger than 35 in good health.

This clonotype came up a few times. The chain couples TRBV4-1 to TRBJ1-1; maybe TRBD1 (6 bases). CDR3 length: 13 amino acids. The V gene's germline CDR1 is MGHRA and CDR2 YSYEKL. The germline V and J ends were trimmed by 2 bases and 10 bases, with 14 bases remaining between them. The CDR3 here is CASSQSQGIGAFF. The CDR3 bases are TGCGCCAGCAGCCAATCACAGGGCATAGGAGCTTTCTTT.

V usage is TRBV10-3 and J usage is TRBJ2-2, with unresolved D. The CDR3 consists of 12 residues. CDR1 and CDR2 from the germline V gene are ENHRY and SYGVKD. Between the trimmed V and J ends, which lost 8 bases and 7 bases, there was a span of 11 bases. This CDR3 reads CAIPSGDGELFF. The CDR3 DNA sequence: TGTGCCATCCCGTCGGGTGACGGGGAGCTGTTTTTT.

The V and J genes are TRBV7-8 and TRBJ2-4, with D unresolved. Trimming took off 5 bases at V and 0 bases at J, with 14 bases between the two ends. The CDR3 extends over 16 amino acids. CDR1 is SGHVS and CDR2 is FQNEAQ in the germline V gene. CDR3 in DNA: TGTGCCAGCAGCAAGTACGCGGAGCTAGCCAAAAACATTCAGTACTTC. This sequence encodes CASSKYAELAKNIQYF.

V usage is TRBV6-6 and J usage is TRBJ2-6, with D hard to call. CDR1 is MNHNY, CDR2 SVGAGI, per germline (reference sequence). This CDR3 region has 14 residues. Trimming left V 8 bases short and J 1 base short, with 9 bases between. CDR3 loop: CASVPCSGANVLTF. CDR3 DNA: TGTGCCAGCGTTCCATGTTCTGGGGCCAACGTCCTGACTTTC.

The CDR3: CASSPGPSNTGELFF. The DNA of the CDR3 is TGTGCCAGCAGCCCCGGACCGTCGAACACCGGGGAGCTGTTTTTT. V is TRBV7-9 and J is TRBJ2-2; no clear D. Per the germline V gene, CDR1 is SEHNR and CDR2 is FQNEAQ (reference sequence). This CDR3 has 15 amino acids. V lost 5 bases to trimming and J lost 0 bases, with 10 bases between them. Full variable domain (remainder filled in from reference TRBV7-9 and TRBJ2-2): DTGVSQNPRHKITKRGQNVTFRCDPISEHNRLYWYRQTLGQGPEFLTYFQNEAQLEKSRLLSDRFSAERPKGSFSTLEIQRTEQGDSAMYLCASSPGPSNTGELFFGEGSRLTVL.

The chain combines TRBV11-2 with TRBJ2-5, with TRBD2 identical over 11 bases. CDR3 length: 16 amino acids. Germline values: CDR1 SGHAT, CDR2 FQNNGV. V was pared by 4 bases and J by 2 bases, with 6 bases of the junction left unmatched. In nucleotides, the CDR3 is TGTGCCAGCAGCTCCAGACTAGCGGGGCTTCAAGAGACCCAGTACTTC. As protein: CASSSRLAGLQETQYF.

This clonotype has more than one count but fewer than ten. This chain joins TRBV10-3 and TRBJ1-2, with a weak D call TRBD1 (6 bases). The germline CDR1 and CDR2 sequences are ENHRY and SYGVKD. V gave up 0 bases and J gave up 6 bases, with 14 bases separating them. The CDR3 runs 15 residues. The CDR3 region is CAISESIQRGDGYTF. The CDR3 DNA reads as TGTGCCATCAGTGAGTCGATACAGAGGGGGGATGGCTACACCTTC.

Only a few counts were recorded for this clonotype. V gene TRBV6-2 or TRBV6-3 combines with J gene TRBJ2-3; TRBD2 might be the D (5 bases). CDR1 and CDR2 from the germline V gene are MNHEY and SVGEGT. The CDR3 consists of 12 residues. With 5 bases removed from V and 9 bases from J, the gap between germline ends came to 12 bases. Here the CDR3 reads CASSAGLGTQYF. The CDR3 DNA reads TGTGCCAGCAGTGCGGGCTTGGGGACGCAGTATTTT.

The chain carries TRBV6-5 and TRBJ2-2, with D perhaps matching TRBD1 (6 bases). Germline V lookup: CDR1 MNHEY, CDR2 SVGAGI. The CDR3 extends over 14 amino acids. Trimming removed 6 bases from V and 6 bases from J, with 14 bases in between. CDR3 loop: CASRRVPGAGELFF. The CDR3, as DNA: TGTGCCAGCAGGAGAGTGCCAGGGGCCGGGGAGCTGTTTTTT.

The chain recombines TRBV4-1 with TRBJ2-7, with 12 bases that match TRBD2. Germline trimming cut 4 bases from V and 5 bases from J; bases unmatched to any gene: 9. This CDR3 comprises 16 residues. Germline lookup yields CDR1 MGHRA and CDR2 YSYEKL. In DNA form, the CDR3 reads TGCGCCAGCAGCCGATACGGGACTAGCGGGTCGAACGAGCAGTACTTC. The encoded protein is CASSRYGTSGSNEQYF.

This clonotype occurred a few times. The rearrangement joins TRBV10-3 to TRBJ2-3; D call uncertain. The germline V and J ends were trimmed by 7 bases and 0 bases, with 8 bases remaining between them. CDR3 length equals 13 residues. CDR1 ENHRY and CDR2 SYGVKD come from the germline V gene. The CDR3, as DNA: TGTGCCATCACCCCCCGTAGCACAGATACGCAGTATTTT. Its translation: CAITPRSTDTQYF.

This clonotype was seen at least ten times. This chain uses TRBV27 with TRBJ1-2; the D gene is possibly TRBD1 (6 bases). CDR3 length equals 12 residues. Trimming left V 6 bases short and J 7 bases short, with 12 bases between. The germline V gene has CDR1 MNHEY and CDR2 SMNVEV (reference sequence). The CDR3 region is CASSLQGSGYTF. The CDR3 DNA is TGTGCCAGCAGCCTACAGGGTTCTGGCTACACCTTC.

The chain combines TRBV4-1 with TRBJ2-5; D tentatively reads TRBD1 or TRBD2 (5 bases each). The CDR3 is 16 amino acids. Per germline, CDR1 MGHRA and CDR2 YSYEKL. Trimming stripped 0 bases from V and 11 bases from J, with 22 bases between. Here the CDR3 DNA reads TGCGCCAGCAGCCAAGATGTGGCAGGTCGTCTGGGGGAGCAGTACTTC. Encoded protein: CASSQDVAGRLGEQYF.

V gene TRBV6-5 combines with J gene TRBJ2-7; D unclear. CDR1 and CDR2 (germline): MNHEY, SVGAGI. The CDR3 covers 12 residues. V gave up 6 bases and J gave up 3 bases, with 9 bases separating them. Written as DNA, the CDR3 is TGTGCCAGCAGCCCCGACTTCTACGAGCAGTACTTC. It codes for CASSPDFYEQYF.

The V gene is TRBV27, the J gene TRBJ1-2; TRBD1 might be the D (6 bases). Germline V lookup: CDR1 MNHEY, CDR2 SMNVEV (reference sequence). Trimming stripped 8 bases from V and 4 bases from J, with 14 bases between. There are 13 residues in the CDR3. The CDR3 DNA reads TGTGCCAGCGGGCAGGGGCCTTTCTATGGCTACACCTTC. Protein product: CASGQGPFYGYTF.

The gene calls are TRBV20-1 and TRBJ2-5; 8 bases map to TRBD1. This CDR3 is 13 amino acids long. CDR1 DFQATT and CDR2 SNEGSKA come from the germline V gene (reference sequence). Unmatched junction bases numbered 7, after V lost 5 bases and J lost 5 bases. The CDR3 nucleotides read TGCAGTGCTGCACGGACAGGGCGGGAGACCCAGTACTTC. Amino acid sequence: CSAARTGRETQYF.

The V call is TRBV10-3, the J call TRBJ2-3; TRBD2 matches at 9 bases. The CDR3 extends over 14 amino acids. In germline, CDR1 is ENHRY, CDR2 SYGVKD. V shed 8 bases and J 1 base; nucleotides not matched to a gene: 4. CDR3 sequence (DNA): TGTGCCATCTTAGCGGGAGAGGGCACAGATACGCAGTATTTT. Amino acids: CAILAGEGTDTQYF.

This chain uses TRBV4-1 with TRBJ1-1, with 7 bases lining up with TRBD1. Looked up from germline, CDR1 is MGHRA and CDR2 is YSYEKL. V lost 3 bases and J lost 2; bases outside the gene matches: 6. The CDR3 runs 15 residues. This CDR3 is CASSHPGQSNTEAFF. For the CDR3, the DNA is TGCGCCAGCAGCCACCCGGGACAGTCAAACACTGAAGCTTTCTTT.

The V gene is TRBV12-3 or TRBV12-4, the J gene TRBJ2-4, with D perhaps matching TRBD1 (5 bases). The CDR3 sequence is 12 residues long. V lost 3 bases to trimming and J lost 8 bases, with 8 bases between them. Here the CDR3 reads CASSFLGDIQYF. As DNA, the CDR3 is TGTGCCAGCAGTTTTTTAGGGGACATTCAGTACTTC.